The clone carrying this TCR beta chain appeared many times. The V and J ends lost 3 bases and 3 bases respectively, with 6 bases between them. This CDR3 contains 12 residues. The time point was: persistent/refractory GD, antithyroid drugs over 5 years with positive TRAb. After RNA was extracted from PBMCs, the TCR library was made from it. The data originate from a study of regulatory T cells in long-lasting Graves disease. Building of the TCR beta libraries involved iRepertoire HTBI primers and Arm-PCR of CDR3 regions. TCRdb analysed the multiplex PCR reads with MiXCR anew, one entry per CDR3 protein. The sample records a few hundred thousand distinct CDR3 sequences, 23% being singletons.

The receptor comes from a female donor with Graves disease. This specimen consisted of peripheral blood mononuclear cells (PBMCs), obtained when the disease was refractory, from a patient treated with antithyroid drugs. The chain is built from TRBV12-3 or TRBV12-4 and TRBJ2-7; no definite D call. This CDR3 reads CASSFLRYEQYF. In DNA form, the CDR3 reads TGTGCCAGCAGTTTTTTGCGCTACGAGCAGTACTTC.